This TCR beta chain was recorded in a study of identical twins. Study-wide findings and caveats: Cord blood beta clonotypes that were abundant carried fewer insertions, and memory repertoires showed no such trend. Analyses of zero insertions could, in part, be confounded by invariant MAIT and iNKT cells.

As for this clonotype: The antigen is undetermined.

This CDR3 has 15 residues. CDR1 and CDR2 from the germline V gene are SGHDT and YYEEEE. V was clipped by 1 base and J by 1 base, with 11 bases between them. Template switching added a universal primer binding site, and final cDNA carried unique molecular identifiers. In TCRdb, the 5' RACE reads were re-called with MiXCR into one record per CDR3 protein. The data hold 1.5 million to 2 million distinct CDR3 sequences, with under 35% observed a single time. This TCR was sampled from a newborn girl in good health. The sequencing input was cord blood. This chain connects TRBV5-6 to TRBJ1-1; D may be TRBD1 (5 bases). The CDR3 spells CASSLPGTSNTEAFF. The CDR3 DNA follows: TGTGCCAGCAGCTTGCCCGGGACGTCGAACACTGAAGCTTTCTTT. The full variable domain, with the rest looked up from reference TRBV5-6 and TRBJ1-1, is DAGVTQSPTHLIKTRGQQVTLRCSPKSGHDTVSWYQQALGQGPQFIFQYYEEEERQRGNFPDRFSGHQFPNYSSELNVNALLLGDSALYLCASSLPGTSNTEAFFGQGTRLTVV.